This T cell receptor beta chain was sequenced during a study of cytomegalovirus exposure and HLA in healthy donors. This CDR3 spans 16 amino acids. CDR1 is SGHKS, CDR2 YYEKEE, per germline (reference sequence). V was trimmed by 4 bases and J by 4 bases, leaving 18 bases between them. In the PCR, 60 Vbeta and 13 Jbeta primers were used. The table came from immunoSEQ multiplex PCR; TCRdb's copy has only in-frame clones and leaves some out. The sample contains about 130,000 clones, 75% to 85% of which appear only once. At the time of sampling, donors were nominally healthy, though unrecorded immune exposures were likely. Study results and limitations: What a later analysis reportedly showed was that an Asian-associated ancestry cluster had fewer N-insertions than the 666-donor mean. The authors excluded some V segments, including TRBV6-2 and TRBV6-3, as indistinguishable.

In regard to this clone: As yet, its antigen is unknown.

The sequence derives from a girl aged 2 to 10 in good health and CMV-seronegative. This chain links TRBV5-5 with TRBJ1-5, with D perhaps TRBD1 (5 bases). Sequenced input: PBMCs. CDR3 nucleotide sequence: TGTGCCAGCAGCGCAGACGGAAGGACACTAAATCAGCCCCAGCATTTT. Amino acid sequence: CASSADGRTLNQPQHF.